What follows are 5 T cell receptor beta chains derived from one specimen sequenced in a study of T cells in Graves' hyperthyroidism and ophthalmopathy. Amplified regions were TCR beta CDR3 sequences from RNA transcripts. In the first-round RT-PCR of the TCR CDR3, the HTBI primer set was used. TCRdb analysed the multiplex PCR reads with MiXCR anew, one entry per CDR3 protein. The profile covers 300,000 to 400,000 distinct CDR3 sequences, with around 20% appearing a single time and 50% taken by the ten largest. Sequencing was carried out using blood. The receptors stem from a woman in her fifties or sixties with Graves' hyperthyroidism.

This sequence joins TRBV20-1 and TRBJ2-7; tentative D call: TRBD2 (7 bases). The CDR3 sequence is 15 residues long. V was clipped by 6 bases and J by 6 bases, with 24 bases between them. Germline-derived CDR1 and CDR2 are DFQATT and SNEGSKA (reference sequence). The CDR3 DNA follows: TGCAGTGCAGAGTTCTACGGGGGGCCCACACGCGAGCAGTACTTC. This gives the protein CSAEFYGGPTREQYF.

Many counts were recorded for this clonotype. The J gene is TRBJ2-3, the V gene TRBV11-2; TRBD2 agrees at 12 bases. Unmatched junction bases numbered 8, after V lost 1 base and J lost 6 bases. Germline-derived CDR1 and CDR2 are SGHAT and FQNNGV. The CDR3 contains 17 residues. This chain's CDR3 is CASSLGSSGGAYDTQYF. CDR3 nucleotides: TGTGCCAGCAGCTTAGGGTCTAGCGGGGGGGCCTACGATACGCAGTATTTT.

V gene TRBV28 combines with J gene TRBJ1-2; tentatively, D is TRBD1 (5 bases). Germline V gives CDR1 MDHEN, CDR2 SYDVKM. This CDR3 has 12 residues. The ends were cut back, 3 bases at V and 6 bases at J, with 8 bases in the middle. In nucleotides, the CDR3 is TGTGCCAGCAGTTTCCAGACAGATGGCTACACCTTC. This translates into CASSFQTDGYTF.

This clonotype came up many times. CDR3 DNA sequence: TGTGCCAGCATCGGGGGGGGGAACACCGGGGAGCTGTTTTTT. This sequence encodes CASIGGGNTGELFF. The V gene is TRBV2, the J gene TRBJ2-2, with 8 positions matching TRBD2. The V gene end was trimmed by 7 bases and the J gene end by 1 base; junction bases not matched to a gene: 2. The CDR3 extends over 14 amino acids. Per the germline V gene, CDR1 is SNHLY and CDR2 is FYNNEI.

This clonotype was found many times. The chain has TRBV7-9 and TRBJ2-2, with TRBD2 identical over 8 bases. The germline CDR1 and CDR2 sequences are SEHNR and FQNEAQ (reference sequence). The CDR3 has 14 amino acids. J was trimmed by 7 bases and V by 8 bases; bases with no gene match: 9. CDR3 sequence: CASSLAGDGGELFF. The CDR3 DNA is TGTGCCAGCTCTCTAGCGGGCGATGGCGGGGAGCTGTTTTTT.